The sequence of this TCR beta chain was determined in a study of T cell repertoires in cytomegalovirus infection. Whole-study context: Recently described HLA-C-restricted plus well-studied HLA-B-restricted CMV epitopes were used. Evidence of both CMV infection and a matching HLA type came from public TCR beta signatures. Broader study findings: In two of eight donors, the top clonotype was HLA-C-restricted CMV-specific. Summed frequency of public TCR beta families distinguished CMV carriers with the relevant HLA.

TCRdb itself ran the reads through MiXCR, one entry per CDR3 protein. Of about 160,000 distinct CDR3 sequences in the sample, less than 25% were seen once. CDR1 and CDR2 from the germline V gene are SGHTA and FQGNSA. The V gene lost 2 bases and the J gene lost 6 bases, with 11 bases spanning the gap. This CDR3 contains 14 residues. To note about this clonotype: Its antigen is still unknown.

This sequence originates from a human donor in good health (CMV status not recorded). Some clones in this sample may be carry-over from other donors' samples. The starting material was CD8+ T cells from cultured PBMCs, obtained from culture after CMV antigen stimulation. The chain couples TRBV7-2 to TRBJ1-5, with a tentative D call TRBD1 (5 bases). CDR3 loop: CASSLSRQGQPQHF. The CDR3 nucleotides are TGTGCCAGCAGCTTATCAAGGCAGGGTCAGCCCCAGCATTTT.